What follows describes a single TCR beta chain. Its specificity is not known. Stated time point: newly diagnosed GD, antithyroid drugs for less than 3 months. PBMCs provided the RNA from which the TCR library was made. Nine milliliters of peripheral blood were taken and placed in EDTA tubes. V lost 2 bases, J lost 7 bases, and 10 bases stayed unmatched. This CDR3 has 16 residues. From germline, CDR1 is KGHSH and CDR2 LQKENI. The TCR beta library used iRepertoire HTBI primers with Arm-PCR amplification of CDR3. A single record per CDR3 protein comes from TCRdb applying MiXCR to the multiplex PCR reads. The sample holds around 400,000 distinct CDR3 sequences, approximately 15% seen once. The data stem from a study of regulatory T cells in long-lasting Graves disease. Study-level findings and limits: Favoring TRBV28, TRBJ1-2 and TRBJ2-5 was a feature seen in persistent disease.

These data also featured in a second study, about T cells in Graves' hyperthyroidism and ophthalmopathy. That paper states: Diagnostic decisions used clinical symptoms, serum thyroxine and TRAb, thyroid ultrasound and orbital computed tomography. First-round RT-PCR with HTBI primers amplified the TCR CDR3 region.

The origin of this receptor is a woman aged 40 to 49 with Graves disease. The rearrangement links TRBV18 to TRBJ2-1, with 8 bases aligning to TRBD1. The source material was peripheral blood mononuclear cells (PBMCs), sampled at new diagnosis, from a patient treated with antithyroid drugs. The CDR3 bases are TGTGCCAGCTCACCATACCGGACAGGGACTGTGAATGAGCAGTTCTTC. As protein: CASSPYRTGTVNEQFF.